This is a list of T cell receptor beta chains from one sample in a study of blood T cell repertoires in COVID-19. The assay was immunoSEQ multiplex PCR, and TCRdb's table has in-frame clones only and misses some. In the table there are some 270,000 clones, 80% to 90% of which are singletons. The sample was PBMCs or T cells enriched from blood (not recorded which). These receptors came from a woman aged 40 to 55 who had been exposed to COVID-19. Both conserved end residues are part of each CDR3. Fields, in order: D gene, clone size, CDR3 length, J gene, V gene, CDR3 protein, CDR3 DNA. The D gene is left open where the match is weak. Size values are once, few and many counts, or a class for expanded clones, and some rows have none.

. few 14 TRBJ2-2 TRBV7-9 CASSVSRFTGELFF TGTGCCAGCAGCGTCTCCAGGTTTACCGGGGAGCTGTTTTTT
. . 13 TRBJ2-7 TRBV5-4 CASSSPPFYEQYF TGTGCCAGCAGTTCCCCCCCGTTCTACGAGCAGTACTTC
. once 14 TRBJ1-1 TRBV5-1 CASKLAERNTEAFF TGTGCCAGCAAATTGGCAGAAAGGAACACTGAAGCTTTCTTT
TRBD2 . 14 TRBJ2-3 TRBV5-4 CASSLAGITDTQYF TGTGCCAGCAGCTTAGCGGGAATCACAGATACGCAGTATTTT
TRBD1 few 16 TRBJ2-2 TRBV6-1 CASSGPGQGDTGELFF TGTGCCAGCAGTGGACCGGGACAGGGGGACACCGGGGAGCTGTTTTTT
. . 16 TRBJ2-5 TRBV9 CASSVAGGDPSRPQYF TGTGCCAGCAGCGTAGCAGGTGGTGACCCGTCTCGACCCCAGTACTTC
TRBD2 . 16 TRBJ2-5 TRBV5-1 CASSMGLAGDQETQYF TGCGCCAGCAGCATGGGACTAGCGGGGGACCAAGAGACCCAGTACTTC
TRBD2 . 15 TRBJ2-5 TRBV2 CASSENSGGQETQYF TGTGCCAGCAGTGAAAATAGCGGGGGGCAAGAGACCCAGTACTTC
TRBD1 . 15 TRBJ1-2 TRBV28 CASSRQGVYSGGYTF TGTGCCAGCAGTCGACAGGGGGTTTATTCAGGTGGCTACACCTTC
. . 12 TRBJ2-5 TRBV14 CASSHNRETQYF TGTGCCAGCAGCCACAATCGGGAGACCCAGTACTTC
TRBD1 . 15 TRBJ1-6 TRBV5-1 CASGTGKNYDSPLHF TGCGCCAGCGGGACAGGGAAGAATTATGATTCACCCCTCCACTTT
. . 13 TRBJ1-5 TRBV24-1 CATSLAENQPQHF TGTGCCACCAGTCTCGCCGAGAATCAGCCCCAGCATTTT
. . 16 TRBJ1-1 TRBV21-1 CASSKEEEQENTEAFF TGTGCCAGCAGCAAAGAGGAAGAACAGGAGAACACTGAAGCTTTCTTT
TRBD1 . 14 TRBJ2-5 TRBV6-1 CASSETGDRETQYF TGTGCCAGCAGTGAAACAGGGGATAGAGAGACCCAGTACTTC
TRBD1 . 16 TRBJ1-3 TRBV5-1 CASSEGRGLSGNTIYF TGCGCCAGCAGCGAGGGCAGGGGGTTATCTGGAAACACCATATATTTT
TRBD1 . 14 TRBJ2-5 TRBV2 CARSGTGGQETQYF TGTGCCAGGTCCGGGACAGGGGGACAGGAGACCCAGTACTTC